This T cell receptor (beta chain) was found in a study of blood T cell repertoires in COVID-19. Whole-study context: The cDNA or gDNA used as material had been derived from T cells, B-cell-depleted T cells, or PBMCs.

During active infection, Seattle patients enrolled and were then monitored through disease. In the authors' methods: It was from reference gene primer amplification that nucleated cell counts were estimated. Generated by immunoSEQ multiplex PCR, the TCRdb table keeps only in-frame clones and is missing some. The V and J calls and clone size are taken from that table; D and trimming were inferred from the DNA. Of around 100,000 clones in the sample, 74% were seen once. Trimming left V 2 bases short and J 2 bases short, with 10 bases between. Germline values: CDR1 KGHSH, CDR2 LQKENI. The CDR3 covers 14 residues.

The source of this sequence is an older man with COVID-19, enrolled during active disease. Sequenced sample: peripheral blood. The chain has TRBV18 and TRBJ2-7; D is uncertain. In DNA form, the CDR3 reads TGTGCCAGCTCACCATCCGACGGAGCCTACGAGCAGTACTTC. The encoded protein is CASSPSDGAYEQYF.